This T cell receptor (beta chain) was sequenced during a study of blood T cells in healthy people across ages. Germline loops: CDR1 SGHNT, CDR2 YENEEA. The ends lost 4 bases at V and 3 bases at J; junction bases unmatched: 3. The CDR3 contains 15 residues. Primers used in a second PCR of about 7 to 12 cycles were a sample-barcoded 5' primer and a J-beta primer mix. TCRdb re-derived calls from the 5' RACE reads in MiXCR, one entry per CDR3 protein. Of roughly 700,000 distinct CDR3 sequences in the sample, just under 25% were seen once. The sample was also linked to a second study, of T cells of mothers and their children. From that report: Using the M1S primer, the second PCR added sample barcodes along with 2-4 random nucleotides.

The chain uses TRBV11-3 and TRBJ2-5; 12 bases are shared with TRBD1. The receptor was isolated from a boy between 10 and 17 years old in good health. What was sequenced was blood. CDR3 nucleotide sequence: TGTGCCAGCAGCTATGGGACAGGGGGCGAAGAGACCCAGTACTTC. It specifies CASSYGTGGEETQYF.